This T cell receptor (beta chain) was sequenced during a study of blood T cell repertoires in COVID-19. Study-level information: Some COVID-19 samples were acute and others convalescent; all came from the United States, Italy and Spain.

As handled by the study authors: Counts of nucleated cells, estimated from reference gene primer amplification, were obtained. Sequencing used immunoSEQ multiplex PCR; TCRdb keeps in-frame clones, though not all of them. V, J and clone size derive from that table, while D and trimming were established from the DNA sequence. The repertoire consists of over 150,000 clones, with about 80% occurring once and the leading ten covering about 7.2%. Enrollees, about 18 to 89 years old, lived in 20 to 25 US areas. CDR1 SNHLY and CDR2 FYNNEI come from the germline V gene. This CDR3 has 16 residues. The ends lost 5 bases at V and 4 bases at J; junction bases unmatched: 11.

The sequenced sample consisted of PBMCs or T cells enriched from blood (not recorded which). This clonotype was obtained from a man aged 50 or older who had recovered from COVID-19. This chain uses TRBV2 with TRBJ1-5; 7 bases line up with TRBD1. CDR3 protein: CASSQHLRDRNQPQHF. The CDR3 DNA sequence: TGTGCCAGCAGTCAACACCTCCGGGACAGAAATCAGCCCCAGCATTTT.